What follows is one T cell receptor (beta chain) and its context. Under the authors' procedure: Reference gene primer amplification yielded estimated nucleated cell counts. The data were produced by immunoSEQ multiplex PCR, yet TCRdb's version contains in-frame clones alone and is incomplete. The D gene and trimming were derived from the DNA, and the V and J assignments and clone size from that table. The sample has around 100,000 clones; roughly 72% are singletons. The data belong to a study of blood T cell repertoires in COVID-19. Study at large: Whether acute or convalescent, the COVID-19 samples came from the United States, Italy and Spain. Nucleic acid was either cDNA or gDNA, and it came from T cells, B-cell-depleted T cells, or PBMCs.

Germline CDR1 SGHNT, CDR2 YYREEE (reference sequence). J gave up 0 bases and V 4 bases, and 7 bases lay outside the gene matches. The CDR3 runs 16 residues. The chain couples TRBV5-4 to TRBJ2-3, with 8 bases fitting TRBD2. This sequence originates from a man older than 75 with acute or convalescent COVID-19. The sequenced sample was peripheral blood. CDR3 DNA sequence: TGTGCCAGCAGCGCCGATAGCGGGATTAGCACAGATACGCAGTATTTT. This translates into CASSADSGISTDTQYF.